Shown below are 13 T cell receptor beta chains from a single sample sequenced in a study of blood T cells in healthy people across ages. The second PCR ran about 6 to 11 cycles with a sample-barcoded 5' primer and J-beta primers. TCRdb recomputed calls from the 5' RACE reads with MiXCR, one row per CDR3 protein. The sample consists of 700,000 to 800,000 distinct CDR3 sequences, 35% to 45% of them appearing once. The sample taken for sequencing was blood. The receptor source for this set is a woman aged 55-69 years in good health.

V usage is TRBV6-2 or TRBV6-3 and J usage is TRBJ2-7; D may be TRBD1 (6 bases). The CDR3 length is 12 residues. Trimming took 6 bases from V and 4 from J, leaving 10 bases between them. CDR1 MNHEY and CDR2 SVGEGT come from the germline V gene. The CDR3 DNA reads TGTGCCAGCAGACAAGGACAGTACGAGCAGTACTTC. Translated, it gives CASRQGQYEQYF.

This clonotype turned up a few times. This sequence joins TRBV20-1 and TRBJ2-3; TRBD2 agrees at 10 bases. There are 17 residues in the CDR3. The germline V gene encodes CDR1 DFQATT and CDR2 SNEGSKA (reference sequence). Trimming at V came to 5 bases and at J to 2 bases, leaving 13 bases not matched to a gene. The chain's CDR3 is CSAASRAGGEHTDTQYF. The CDR3 coding sequence is TGCAGTGCTGCCAGTAGAGCGGGAGGGGAGCACACAGATACGCAGTATTTT.

This rearrangement joins TRBV6-2 or TRBV6-3 to TRBJ2-1; tentatively, D is TRBD2 (5 bases). The last part of the DNA fits TRBJ2-7 better; the J call may be wrong. Germline V lookup: CDR1 MNHEY, CDR2 SVGEGT. The CDR3 totals 11 residues. Here the CDR3 reads CASEGYNEQYF. CDR3 coding DNA: TGTGCCAGCGAGGGCTACAATGAGCAGTACTTC.

The V and J genes are TRBV7-2 and TRBJ1-5, with 7 bases matching TRBD1. The CDR3 sequence is 19 residues long. Trimming removed 5 bases from V and 2 bases from J; junction bases left unmatched: 18. The V gene's germline CDR1 is SGHTA and CDR2 FQGNSA. DNA for the CDR3: TGTGCCAGCAGCCTTGGCGGCAGGGGGTCCCTAGGTGGCAATCAGCCCCAGCATTTT. Amino acid sequence: CASSLGGRGSLGGNQPQHF.

This clonotype has only a few counts. CDR3 sequence (DNA): TGCAGCGTTCGGGGGACAGGGGAATACAATGAGCAGTACTTC. The encoded protein is CSVRGTGEYNEQYF. The J gene is TRBJ2-7, the V gene TRBV29-1; 10 bases align to TRBD1. CDR1 and CDR2 from the germline V gene are SQVTM and ANQGSEA. V was clipped by 5 bases and J by 7 bases; unmatched bases: 11. This CDR3 has 14 amino acids.

This chain connects TRBV20-1 to TRBJ1-5; D is undetermined. Per the germline V gene, CDR1 is DFQATT and CDR2 is SNEGSKA (reference sequence). This CDR3 has 16 amino acids. Trimming cost V 6 bases and J 5 bases, with 23 bases left between them. The CDR3 DNA follows: TGCAGTGCGACCTCTAAACGGACTGCTCCCCATCAGCCCCAGCATTTT. Residues: CSATSKRTAPHQPQHF.

This chain links TRBV7-2 with TRBJ1-2; TRBD1 is a possible D gene (5 bases). The CDR3 has 15 residues. The V end lost 3 bases, the J end lost 8 bases, and 19 bases lay between the germline ends. Germline V gives CDR1 SGHTA, CDR2 FQGNSA. The CDR3 here is CASSFSGPFNGGYTF. The CDR3, as DNA: TGTGCCAGCAGCTTTTCGGGGCCTTTTAACGGGGGCTACACCTTC. Complete variable domain (other parts from reference TRBV7-2 and TRBJ1-2): GAGVSQSPSNKVTEKGKDVELRCDPISGHTALYWYRQSLGQGLEFLIYFQGNSAPDKSGLPSDRFSAERTGGSVSTLTIQRTQQEDSAVYLCASSFSGPFNGGYTFGSGTRLTVV.

The CDR3 DNA is TGTGCCAGTAGTATTGGGCGTGAGAACTACGAGCAGTACTTC. Residues: CASSIGRENYEQYF. The chain is built from TRBV19 and TRBJ2-7; D unresolved. The CDR3 has 14 residues. Looked up from germline, CDR1 is LNHDA and CDR2 is SQIVND (reference sequence). Trimming left V 3 bases short and J 3 bases short, with 12 bases between.

To note about this clonotype: This may be a read error, as it is one base from a much larger clone. The rearrangement uses TRBV7-2 and TRBJ2-1, with D unresolved. Germline assignment: CDR1 SGHTA and CDR2 FQGNSA. The V gene lost 1 base and the J gene lost 2 bases, with 6 bases spanning the gap. The CDR3 runs 14 residues. CDR3 sequence: CASSLDYTYNEQFF. The CDR3 DNA follows: TGTGCCAGCAGCTTAGACTATACCTACAATGAGCAGTTCTTC.

This clonotype was observed a handful of times. The chain combines TRBV3-1 with TRBJ1-1, with 8 bases matching TRBD1. CDR1 and CDR2 (germline): LGHDT, YNNKEL (reference sequence). V shed 1 base, J shed 3 bases, and the junction held 4 bases outside the gene matches. This CDR3 spans 15 amino acids. The CDR3 region is CASSQGQGWDTEAFF. The CDR3 bases are TGTGCCAGCAGCCAAGGACAGGGGTGGGACACTGAAGCTTTCTTT.

On this clonotype: Compared with germline, one end of the junction differs, possibly owing to a read error. In nucleotides, the CDR3 is TGCGCCAGCAGCCAAGAACTGTCCCTGGCTGAAACTTTCTTT. Its protein is CASSQELSLAETFF. V and J are TRBV4-3 and TRBJ1-1, with unresolved D. This CDR3 region has 14 residues. Germline V lookup: CDR1 LGHNA, CDR2 YSLEER.

This rearrangement joins TRBV9 to TRBJ2-3; 10 bases are a match to TRBD2. Unmatched junction bases numbered 6, after V lost 7 bases and J lost 4 bases. The length of the CDR3 is 14 residues. Germline loops: CDR1 SGDLS, CDR2 YYNGEE. The CDR3 bases are TGTGCCAGCCCGGGACTAGCGCCCCCAGATACGCAGTATTTT. Residues: CASPGLAPPDTQYF.

V gene TRBV5-1 combines with J gene TRBJ1-5; a possible D gene is TRBD1 (5 bases). Germline V CDR1 and CDR2: SGHRS, YFSETQ. This CDR3 region has 14 residues. The V and J ends lost 0 bases and 5 bases respectively, with 9 bases between them. This CDR3 is CASSLDGGDQPQHF. The CDR3 DNA reads as TGCGCCAGCAGCTTGGACGGGGGGGATCAGCCCCAGCATTTT.